The 19 T cell receptor beta chains below were found in one sample sequenced in a study of CD8 T cells in ankylosing spondylitis. TCRdb redid the calling of the 5' RACE reads with MiXCR, one entry per CDR3 protein. Of fewer than 200,000 distinct CDR3 sequences in the sample, 15% to 20% were seen once. The sample consisted of blood, either unsorted or a sorted T cell fraction (not recorded which). The source of these receptors is a male donor between 10 and 30 years old with ankylosing spondylitis or in good health (not recorded which).

This clonotype was found many times. The chain has TRBV2 and TRBJ2-7; 10 nucleotides match TRBD2. Germline loops: CDR1 SNHLY, CDR2 FYNNEI. This CDR3 contains 14 residues. The V segment lost 3 bases and the J segment 4 bases; nucleotides outside the gene matches: 3. DNA for the CDR3: TGTGCCAGCAGTGAGCCGGGACTAGCGTACGAGCAGTACTTC. Amino acid sequence: CASSEPGLAYEQYF.

The rearrangement links TRBV7-2 to TRBJ2-1, with unresolved D. The CDR3 sequence is 14 residues long. Trimming pared 2 bases from V and 9 bases from J, leaving 14 bases between. Germline V CDR1 and CDR2: SGHTA, FQGNSA. In nucleotides, the CDR3 is TGTGCCAGCAGCTTAAATCTGGGTTTAGGTGAGCAGTTCTTC. Encoded protein: CASSLNLGLGEQFF.

This clonotype was observed many times. DNA for the CDR3: TGTGCCAGCAGCCCCAAAACGGTAGCGGGAGTCAGCACAGATACGCAGTATTTT. Translated, it gives CASSPKTVAGVSTDTQYF. The chain couples TRBV7-6 to TRBJ2-3; 9 bases agree with TRBD2. After removal of 5 bases from V and 0 bases from J, the junction contained 12 bases not matched to a gene. This CDR3 comprises 18 residues. The germline gives CDR1 SGHVS, CDR2 FNYEAQ.

There are many counts of this clonotype. The V gene is TRBV20-1, the J gene TRBJ2-5; D unclear. With 6 bases removed from V and 4 bases from J, the gap between germline ends came to 3 bases. CDR3 length equals 9 residues. Germline CDR1 DFQATT, CDR2 SNEGSKA (reference sequence). Here the CDR3 DNA reads TGCAGTGCAGGAGAGACCCAGTACTTC. Its translation: CSAGETQYF.

The chain uses TRBV18 and TRBJ2-1; D is uncertain. Germline V gene sequence: CDR1 KGHSH, CDR2 LQKENI. V lost 1 base, J lost 7 bases, and 5 bases lay in between. CDR3 length: 12 residues. The CDR3 spells CASSPLGNEQFF. The CDR3 nucleotides read TGTGCCAGCTCACCACTCGGGAATGAGCAGTTCTTC.

This clonotype has at least ten counts. The chain couples TRBV12-3 or TRBV12-4 to TRBJ2-1, with 11 bases aligning to TRBD2. V shed 6 bases and J 6 bases; nucleotides not matched to a gene: 10. This CDR3 comprises 16 residues. The chain's CDR3 is CASSLNSGRGGNEQFF. CDR3 in DNA: TGTGCCAGCAGCTTAAATAGCGGGAGGGGGGGCAATGAGCAGTTCTTC.

V and J are TRBV20-1 and TRBJ2-3; either TRBD1 or TRBD2 may supply D (5 bases each). The CDR3 runs 15 residues. Germline V lookup: CDR1 DFQATT, CDR2 SNEGSKA (reference sequence). Trimming pared 5 bases from V and 4 bases from J, leaving 19 bases between. CDR3: CSARDGGRLADTQYF. The CDR3 DNA is TGCAGTGCTCGGGATGGGGGACGGCTAGCAGATACGCAGTATTTT.

The chain has TRBV4-3 and TRBJ1-1; D is perhaps TRBD1 (6 bases). The germline CDR1 and CDR2 sequences are LGHNA and YSLEER. This CDR3 is built from 15 residues. V dropped 0 bases and J dropped 2 bases, with 10 bases sitting between them. The DNA of the CDR3 is TGCGCCAGCAGCCAAGATTACGGGGGCAACACTGAAGCTTTCTTT. It specifies CASSQDYGGNTEAFF.

In this sample, this clonotype turned up many times. This chain links TRBV2 with TRBJ1-2; 9 nucleotides align to TRBD1. The CDR3 consists of 17 residues. Trimming at V came to 5 bases and at J to 2 bases, leaving 12 bases not matched to a gene. Germline V gene sequence: CDR1 SNHLY, CDR2 FYNNEI. This CDR3 reads CASSLNWDRDRNYGYTF. CDR3 in DNA: TGTGCCAGCAGTCTGAACTGGGACAGGGATAGGAACTATGGCTACACCTTC.

The sample holds many counts of this clonotype. The rearrangement links TRBV7-9 to TRBJ2-1, with D uncertain. The germline V gene encodes CDR1 SEHNR and CDR2 FQNEAQ (reference sequence). CDR3 length: 13 amino acids. The germline V and J ends were trimmed by 0 bases and 8 bases, with 8 bases remaining between them. This CDR3 reads CASSLATGDEQFF. Here the CDR3 DNA reads TGTGCCAGCAGCTTAGCGACGGGCGATGAGCAGTTCTTC.

This clonotype was detected many times. The chain couples TRBV24-1 to TRBJ1-5; no reliable D call. This CDR3 comprises 13 residues. Germline values: CDR1 KGHDR, CDR2 SFDVKD. Trimming removed 3 bases from V and 15 bases from J, with 17 bases in between. The CDR3 here is CATSDRDIISPHF. Written as DNA, the CDR3 is TGTGCCACCAGTGATCGAGATATCATAAGTCCGCATTTT.

Many counts were recorded for this clonotype. The chain has TRBV10-3 and TRBJ2-7; 9 nucleotides align to TRBD1. Germline V gene sequence: CDR1 ENHRY, CDR2 SYGVKD. V was pared by 7 bases and J by 7 bases, with 11 bases of the junction left unmatched. This CDR3 has 14 residues. CDR3 residues: CAITPGQGAGEQYF. CDR3 coding DNA: TGTGCCATCACGCCGGGACAGGGAGCGGGTGAGCAGTACTTC.

The table lists this clonotype with a few counts. Sequence at one end of the junction differs from germline and may be a read error. The chain couples TRBV29-1 to TRBJ2-1; no clear D gene. CDR3 size: 11 residues. Germline assignment: CDR1 SQVTM and CDR2 ANQGSEA. As DNA, the CDR3 is TGCAGCATTGAAAAACTCAATGAGCAGTTCTTC. This codes for CSIEKLNEQFF.

This clonotype was detected many times. This chain uses TRBV20-1 with TRBJ1-6; TRBD1 agrees at 7 bases. Germline lookup yields CDR1 DFQATT and CDR2 SNEGSKA (reference sequence). The CDR3 is 17 amino acids. V shed 1 base and J 0 bases; nucleotides not matched to a gene: 6. CDR3 amino acids: CSARAGQTSSYNSPLHF. The CDR3 DNA follows: TGCAGTGCTAGAGCGGGACAGACCAGCTCCTATAATTCACCCCTCCACTTT.

This clonotype has more than one count but fewer than ten. The J gene is TRBJ2-2, the V gene TRBV28; tentatively, D is TRBD1 (6 bases). Trimming pared 6 bases from V and 6 bases from J, leaving 20 bases between. The CDR3 is 16 amino acids. The germline gives CDR1 MDHEN, CDR2 SYDVKM. The CDR3 region has the DNA TGTGCCAGCAGCTTTACCGGACAGTATGTGGCCGGGGAGCTGTTTTTT. It encodes CASSFTGQYVAGELFF.

This clonotype appeared many times. The genes are TRBV5-1 and TRBJ2-7; 7 bases line up with TRBD2. Germline values: CDR1 SGHRS, CDR2 YFSETQ. The CDR3 covers 16 residues. The J segment lost 3 bases and the V segment lost 3 bases, leaving 12 bases of the junction unmatched. The CDR3 protein is CASSSGGFGGSYEQYF. For the CDR3, the DNA is TGCGCCAGCAGCTCGGGTGGGTTTGGCGGGAGCTACGAGCAGTACTTC.

At least ten counts were recorded for this clonotype. V gene TRBV5-6 combines with J gene TRBJ1-5, with D perhaps matching TRBD1 (5 bases). Trimming took off 4 bases at V and 12 bases at J, with 17 bases between the two ends. The germline V gene encodes CDR1 SGHDT and CDR2 YYEEEE. The length of the CDR3 is 13 residues. The CDR3 DNA reads as TGTGCCAGCAGCCAATCGACAGCTGTGGGCCAGCATTTT. Translating it yields CASSQSTAVGQHF.

This clonotype was counted ten times or more. The V gene is TRBV7-9, the J gene TRBJ1-1, with D hard to call. This CDR3 comprises 14 residues. Trimming cost V 2 bases and J 1 base, with 8 bases left between them. Per the germline V gene, CDR1 is SEHNR and CDR2 is FQNEAQ (reference sequence). This chain's CDR3 is CASSLKYKNTEAFF. CDR3 coding DNA: TGTGCCAGCAGCTTAAAGTACAAGAACACTGAAGCTTTCTTT.

The genes are TRBV20-1 and TRBJ2-7; D remains ambiguous. Germline assignment: CDR1 DFQATT and CDR2 SNEGSKA (reference sequence). This CDR3 has 11 amino acids. V was trimmed by 1 base and J by 3 bases, leaving 4 bases between them. CDR3 sequence: CSARGLYEQYF. The DNA for the CDR3 is TGCAGTGCTAGAGGACTCTACGAGCAGTACTTC.